This paragraph reports one T cell receptor beta chain. From germline, CDR1 is MNHEY and CDR2 SVGAGI. Deletions cut 2 bases from V and 0 bases from J, with 13 bases between. This CDR3 has 16 amino acids. TCRdb redid the calling of the 5' RACE reads with MiXCR, one entry per CDR3 protein. The sample lists roughly 46,000 distinct CDR3 sequences, about 28% seen once, with 2% to 2.5% in the top ten. This TCR was sampled from a female donor with breast cancer. The specimen sequenced was naive CD4+ T cells sorted from blood. Regarding subset: naive CD4+ T cells, CD4+CD45RA+CD25-. The rearrangement joins TRBV6-5 to TRBJ1-1; perhaps TRBD1 as D (6 bases). CDR3 bases: TGTGCCAGCAGTTACGGGGGGGCGGTTATGAACACTGAAGCTTTCTTT. Its translation is CASSYGGAVMNTEAFF.